This T cell receptor beta chain was observed in a study of shared clonotypes between healthy human individuals. Overall study: CD4 naive cells filled three plates per donor, CD4 memory three, CD8 naive two and CD8 memory one. Study conclusions and caveats: Clonotype sharing across a handful of donors was observed for about 4.8% of naive CD4 clonotypes.

About this clone itself: Its antigen is still unknown.

V lost 2 bases to trimming and J lost 6 bases, with 16 bases between them. The CDR3 consists of 15 residues. Germline V CDR1 and CDR2: SGHTA, FQGNSA. Adult donors, all healthy and HIV-negative, had no recent acute infections or vaccinations. Study processing details: Sequence data from immunoSEQ were junction-only and lacked quality scores; consequently, filtering differed. Repertoires were generated with immunoSEQ multiplex PCR, while TCRdb's copy carries only in-frame clones and drops some. V and J calls and clone size are those listed in that table; D and trimming were worked out from the DNA. Of millions of clones listed, roughly 94% are singletons.

The sample consisted of naive CD4+ T cells sorted from blood. Sample subset: CD45RA+ positively selected. This chain uses TRBV7-2 with TRBJ2-5; D is ambiguous. The sequence was obtained from a man younger than 35 in good health. CDR3 DNA sequence: TGTGCCAGCAGCTTACCGACCGGGCCTCAAAAGACCCAGTACTTC. Encoded protein: CASSLPTGPQKTQYF.